The 11 T cell receptor beta chains below all came from one sample that was sequenced in a study of T cell responses to AZD1222 COVID-19 vaccine. The data were produced by immunoSEQ multiplex PCR, yet TCRdb's version contains in-frame clones alone and is incomplete. The data contain about 96,000 clones, around nine tenths of them singletons. The sample consisted of peripheral blood, taken on day 0 of MenACWY control vaccination. The receptor source for this set is an adult in good health.

A note on this clone: The junction departs from germline at one end; a sequencing error may be responsible. The V call is TRBV7-7, the J call TRBJ2-1; 9 bases align to TRBD2. Germline V lookup: CDR1 SSHAT, CDR2 FNYEAQ (reference sequence). The CDR3 is 15 residues long. As DNA, the CDR3 is TGTGCTAGCAGCTTAAGCCCTAGCGGGACCTTTGAGCAGTTCTTC. Its protein product is CASSLSPSGTFEQFF. Full variable domain (missing parts from reference TRBV7-7 and TRBJ2-1): GAGVSQSPRYKVTKRGQDVTLRCDPISSHATLYWYQQALGQGPEFLTYFNYEAQPDKSGLPSDRFSAERPEGSISTLTIQRTEQRDSAMYRCASSLSPSGTFEQFFGPGTRLTVL.

This rearrangement joins TRBV5-8 to TRBJ2-7, with 7 bases identical to TRBD2. There are 14 residues in the CDR3. V lost 4 bases to trimming and J lost 0 bases; unmatched junction nucleotides: 4. Germline CDR1 and CDR2: SGHTS and YDEGEE. Written as DNA, the CDR3 is TGTGCCAGCAGCCTGGGACTACGCTCCTACGAGCAGTACTTC. Translated: CASSLGLRSYEQYF.

The table lists this clone with a few counts. The chain recombines TRBV27 with TRBJ2-7; 7 nucleotides align to TRBD2. Unmatched junction bases numbered 5, after V lost 5 bases and J lost 1 base. This CDR3 comprises 14 residues. Germline CDR1 is MNHEY and CDR2 is SMNVEV (reference sequence). The CDR3 coding sequence is TGTGCCAGCAGTCCGACTAGCTTATCCTACGAGCAGTACTTC. Translating gives CASSPTSLSYEQYF.

This chain joins TRBV10-3 and TRBJ2-2; tentatively, D is TRBD1 (6 bases). Germline values: CDR1 ENHRY, CDR2 SYGVKD. The CDR3 is 11 amino acids. Trimming cost V 11 bases and J 7 bases, with 11 bases left between them. CDR3 sequence reads: CASARGGELFF. The CDR3 DNA sequence: TGTGCCTCAGCCAGGGGCGGGGAGCTGTTTTTT.

The gene calls are TRBV11-3 and TRBJ2-1; 7 positions agree with TRBD2. There are 12 residues in the CDR3. Germline V gene lookup returns CDR1 SGHNT and CDR2 YENEEA. V lost 5 bases, J lost 9 bases, and 4 bases stayed unmatched. The CDR3 protein is CASSRLASEQFF. For the CDR3, the DNA is TGTGCCAGCAGCCGACTAGCATCTGAGCAGTTCTTC.

In nucleotides, the CDR3 is TGTGCCAGCAAGCCAGGGGGCCAGGGCAATCAGCCCCAGCATTTT. Its protein is CASKPGGQGNQPQHF. The chain links TRBV6-5 to TRBJ1-5; 8 bases line up with TRBD1. Germline CDR1 reads MNHEY; CDR2 reads SVGAGI. With 7 bases clipped from V and 2 bases from J, the junction kept 7 bases outside the gene matches. The CDR3 totals 15 residues.

This clone was seen a handful of times. This chain joins TRBV4-1 and TRBJ1-2; D is undetermined. This CDR3 contains 16 residues. CDR1 and CDR2 from the germline V gene are MGHRA and YSYEKL. Trimming left V 4 bases short and J 4 bases short, with 19 bases between. CDR3 loop: CASSPPTEVSLYGYTF. The CDR3 DNA is TGCGCCAGCAGCCCACCAACGGAGGTTTCCCTCTATGGCTACACCTTC.

J is TRBJ1-5 and V is TRBV6-5, with 9 bases lining up with TRBD1. CDR1 MNHEY and CDR2 SVGAGI come from the germline V gene. The CDR3 totals 15 residues. V shed 8 bases, J shed 4 bases, and the junction held 9 bases outside the gene matches. The CDR3 coding sequence is TGTGCCAGCCGTAAGAAGGGGACAGGGAATCAGCCCCAGCATTTT. It codes for CASRKKGTGNQPQHF.

This clone was counted once. The chain joins TRBV5-6 to TRBJ1-2; 8 bases are shared with TRBD1. V shed 5 bases and J 0 bases; nucleotides not matched to a gene: 12. The CDR3 is 17 amino acids. Germline V gene lookup returns CDR1 SGHDT and CDR2 YYEEEE. The CDR3: CASSFLGQGLANYGYTF. As DNA, the CDR3 is TGTGCCAGCAGTTTCTTAGGACAGGGCTTAGCTAACTATGGCTACACCTTC.

There are a few counts of this clone. The V and J genes are TRBV7-9 and TRBJ2-2, with no clear D. CDR1 is SEHNR and CDR2 is FQNEAQ in the germline V gene (reference sequence). The CDR3 runs to 15 residues. The V end was cut by 2 bases, the J end by 0 bases, with 7 bases between. The CDR3 loop is CASSLTQTNTGELFF. The DNA of the CDR3 is TGTGCCAGCAGCTTAACACAAACGAACACCGGGGAGCTGTTTTTT.

The chain combines TRBV12-3 or TRBV12-4 with TRBJ1-4; D unclear. V shed 6 bases and J shed 3 bases, with 8 bases lying between them. The CDR3 is 13 residues long. CDR3 region: CASRRTANEKLFF. CDR3 nucleotides: TGTGCCAGCAGACGGACCGCTAATGAAAAACTGTTTTTT.